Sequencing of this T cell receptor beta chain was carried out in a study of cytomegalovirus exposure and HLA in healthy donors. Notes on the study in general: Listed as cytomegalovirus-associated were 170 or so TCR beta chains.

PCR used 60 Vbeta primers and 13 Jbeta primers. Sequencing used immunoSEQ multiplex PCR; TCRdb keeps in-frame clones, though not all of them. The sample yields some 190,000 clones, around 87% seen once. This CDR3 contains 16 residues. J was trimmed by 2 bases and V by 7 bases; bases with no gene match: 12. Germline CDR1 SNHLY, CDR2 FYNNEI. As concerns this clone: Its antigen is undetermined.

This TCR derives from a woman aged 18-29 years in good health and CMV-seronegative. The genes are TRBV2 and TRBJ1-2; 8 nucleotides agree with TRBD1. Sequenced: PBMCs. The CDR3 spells CASKRNRGEGNYGYTF. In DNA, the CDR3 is TGTGCCAGCAAGAGAAACAGGGGGGAGGGCAACTATGGCTACACCTTC.